The source of this T cell receptor (beta chain) is a study of T cells in Graves' hyperthyroidism and ophthalmopathy. Looking at the study overall: Peripheral blood was collected at initial diagnosis, before any treatment.

This clonotype came up many times. Its antigen is still unknown. Notes on the study in general: Blood samples included most of the expanded thyroid clonotypes exceeding 0.001. Ophthalmopathy prediction by the model preceded onset by a median about 6.8 months.

V was trimmed by 0 bases and J by 7 bases, leaving 13 bases between them. Germline CDR1 is SGHRS and CDR2 is YFSETQ. The CDR3 runs 14 residues. RNA transcripts provided the source from which TCR beta CDR3 regions were amplified. HTBI primers were the set used in a first-round RT-PCR of the TCR CDR3. TCRdb re-called the multiplex PCR reads through MiXCR, storing one row per CDR3 protein. The sample carries 300,000 to 400,000 distinct CDR3 sequences, 14% recorded once. Thyroid ultrasound and orbital computed tomography, with clinical symptoms and serum thyroxine and TRAb, informed diagnoses. The clonotype was recovered from a woman aged 25 to 39 with Graves' ophthalmopathy. The sequenced sample consisted of blood. The chain employs TRBV5-1 and TRBJ1-1; D possibly corresponds to TRBD1 (5 bases). CDR3 residues: CASSLDVAGLEAFF. The CDR3 DNA reads as TGCGCCAGCAGCTTGGACGTTGCGGGACTTGAAGCTTTCTTT. Full variable domain (outside the CDR3, taken from reference TRBV5-1 and TRBJ1-1): KAGVTQTPRYLIKTRGQQVTLSCSPISGHRSVSWYQQTPGQGLQFLFEYFSETQRNKGNFPGRFSGRQFSNSRSEMNVSTLELGDSALYLCASSLDVAGLEAFFGQGTRLTVV.